This T cell receptor beta chain emerged from a study of OX40 agonist ivuxolimab in advanced cancers. The wider study: Subjects had a mean age of 60 years, with a range of roughly 20 to 79; less than 90% were male. Study-wide results and caveats: The specificity for antigen of the expanded peripheral T cells was not determined. Dosing at 0.1 to 3.0 mg/kg was accompanied by clonal expansion of CD4+ and CD8+ blood T cells by week 6. Certain nonresponders additionally had low normalized T-cell clonal expansion.

About this clone: Its specificity is not known.

Some clones are missing from TCRdb's copy, which holds only in-frame ones; the method was immunoSEQ multiplex PCR. The data contain tens of thousands of clones, 65% to 90% of them singletons. V gave up 7 bases and J gave up 3 bases, with 13 bases separating them. The germline CDR1 and CDR2 sequences are MDHEN and SYDVKM. The CDR3 has 14 amino acids. Source: CD4+ or CD8+ T cells sorted from blood, taken in a trial of the OX40 agonist ivuxolimab. The TCR was taken from an adult with an advanced solid tumor such as melanoma, head and neck, liver or kidney cancer. The genes are TRBV28 and TRBJ2-1; D is ambiguous. Here the CDR3 DNA reads TGTGCCAGCAAAGCCCCCGGGTACTACAATGAGCAGTTCTTC. This codes for CASKAPGYYNEQFF.